Presented here are 25 T cell receptor beta chains from one specimen sequenced in a study of chemoradiotherapy in HPV16-positive cancers. TCRdb keeps only in-frame clones here, not all; method: immunoSEQ multiplex PCR. The sample lists approximately 32,000 clones, about 82% seen once, with about 3.8% in the top ten. The starting material was blood, obtained from a patient who underwent chemoradiotherapy. The receptor source for this set is a human donor with HPV-associated anogenital cancer.

V gene TRBV20-1 combines with J gene TRBJ1-2; no definite D call. Trimming stripped 3 bases from V and 6 bases from J, with 8 bases between. CDR3 length equals 11 residues. Germline CDR1 is DFQATT and CDR2 is SNEGSKA (reference sequence). Here the CDR3 reads CSASAGNGYTF. The CDR3 nucleotides read TGCAGTGCTAGTGCAGGCAATGGCTACACCTTC.

In this sample, this clone turned up a few times. J is TRBJ1-2 and V is TRBV2; the match to TRBD1 covers 9 bases. The germline gives CDR1 SNHLY, CDR2 FYNNEI. The CDR3 sequence is 14 residues long. V was pared by 6 bases and J by 7 bases, with 9 bases of the junction left unmatched. DNA of the CDR3: TGTGCCAGCAGCGTTAAACAGGGGGCCTTTGGCTACACCTTC. Its translation: CASSVKQGAFGYTF.

The CDR3 protein is CASSSSQQPQHF. Here the CDR3 DNA reads TGTGCCAGCAGCTCCTCACAACAGCCCCAGCATTTT. The rearrangement links TRBV7-8 to TRBJ1-5; no reliable D call. The V gene lost 4 bases and the J gene lost 7 bases, with 8 bases spanning the gap. Per germline, CDR1 SGHVS and CDR2 FQNEAQ. The CDR3 sequence is 12 residues long.

The V call is TRBV7-2, the J call TRBJ1-2, with 7 bases aligning to TRBD1. There are 15 residues in the CDR3. Germline CDR1 reads SGHTA; CDR2 reads FQGNSA. V was clipped by 5 bases and J by 7 bases; unmatched bases: 13. Here the CDR3 DNA reads TGTGCCAGCAGCAACCGACAGGGTCAGCGTGCTGGCTACACCTTC. The encoded protein is CASSNRQGQRAGYTF.

The chain has TRBV5-1 and TRBJ1-1, with D possibly TRBD1 on 6 matching bases. This CDR3 is built from 16 residues. V was shortened by 2 bases and J by 5 bases, with 19 bases between the two germline ends. Looked up from germline, CDR1 is SGHRS and CDR2 is YFSETQ. As DNA, the CDR3 is TGCGCCAGCAGCTTTTTAACGGGGGGGCGAGGGACTGAAGCTTTCTTT. It specifies CASSFLTGGRGTEAFF. The full variable domain, rest sourced from reference TRBV5-1 and TRBJ1-1, is KAGVTQTPRYLIKTRGQQVTLSCSPISGHRSVSWYQQTPGQGLQFLFEYFSETQRNKGNFPGRFSGRQFSNSRSEMNVSTLELGDSALYLCASSFLTGGRGTEAFFGQGTRLTVV.

The rearrangement links TRBV10-3 to TRBJ2-3; no clear D. CDR1 and CDR2 from the germline V gene are ENHRY and SYGVKD. The CDR3 runs 14 residues. Trimming removed 2 bases from V and 2 bases from J, with 8 bases in between. CDR3 residues: CAISEPMYTDTQYF. In nucleotides, the CDR3 is TGTGCCATCAGTGAGCCAATGTACACAGATACGCAGTATTTT.

The gene calls are TRBV18 and TRBJ1-3, with a weak D call TRBD1 (5 bases). Germline V gene sequence: CDR1 KGHSH, CDR2 LQKENI. The CDR3 is 16 residues long. V gave up 2 bases and J gave up 4 bases, with 15 bases separating them. The CDR3 region is CASSPIPQGEGNTIYF. CDR3 in DNA: TGTGCCAGCTCACCAATCCCTCAGGGTGAAGGAAACACCATATATTTT.

J is TRBJ2-2 and V is TRBV10-1; maybe TRBD2 (5 bases). This CDR3 comprises 16 residues. V was trimmed by 0 bases and J by 5 bases, leaving 13 bases between them. Germline V gene lookup returns CDR1 WNHNN and CDR2 SYGVQD (reference sequence). The CDR3 nucleotides are TGCGCCAGCAGTGAGTCGGGCAGAGGACTGACCGGGGAGCTGTTTTTT. Its translation is CASSESGRGLTGELFF.

This clone showed up just once. The V call is TRBV15, the J call TRBJ1-1; a weak D match, TRBD1 (6 bases). Germline V gives CDR1 LNHNV, CDR2 YYDKDF (reference sequence). The CDR3 has 16 residues. The germline V and J ends were trimmed by 0 bases and 1 base, with 12 bases remaining between them. Here the CDR3 reads CATSREIGGGNTEAFF. The CDR3 nucleotides read TGTGCCACCAGCAGAGAAATCGGAGGGGGGAACACTGAAGCTTTCTTT. The full variable domain, with the rest looked up from reference TRBV15 and TRBJ1-1, is DAMVIQNPRYQVTQFGKPVTLSCSQTLNHNVMYWYQQKSSQAPKLLFHYYDKDFNNEADTPDNFQSRRPNTSFCFLDIRSPGLGDTAMYLCATSREIGGGNTEAFFGQGTRLTVV.

The CDR3 reads CASSLDRYEQYF. Written as DNA, the CDR3 is TGTGCCAGCAGCTTGGATCGATACGAGCAGTACTTC. This chain uses TRBV5-4 with TRBJ2-7; D remains ambiguous. This CDR3 has 12 residues. Germline V gene sequence: CDR1 SGHNT, CDR2 YYREEE (reference sequence). V was trimmed by 0 bases and J by 4 bases, leaving 5 bases between them. The whole variable domain, remainder taken from reference TRBV5-4 and TRBJ2-7, is ETGVTQSPTHLIKTRGQQVTLRCSSQSGHNTVSWYQQALGQGPQFIFQYYREEENGRGNFPPRFSGLQFPNYSSELNVNALELDDSALYLCASSLDRYEQYFGPGTRLTVT.

The J gene is TRBJ1-1, the V gene TRBV11-2; tentative D call: TRBD1 (5 bases). The CDR3 totals 12 residues. Trimming stripped 5 bases from V and 8 bases from J, with 12 bases between. Germline V CDR1 and CDR2: SGHAT, FQNNGV. The CDR3 DNA reads TGTGCCAGCAGCCGGGGGGGTGTAGAAGCTTTCTTT. Protein product: CASSRGGVEAFF.

The rearrangement uses TRBV5-1 and TRBJ1-6; D unresolved. The ends were cut back, 4 bases at V and 7 bases at J, with 12 bases in the middle. CDR1 and CDR2 from the germline V gene are SGHRS and YFSETQ. The CDR3 extends over 14 amino acids. Here the CDR3 DNA reads TGCGCCAGCAGCCCCGGCAGTTTAAATTCACCCCTCCACTTT. This gives the protein CASSPGSLNSPLHF.

The chain joins TRBV11-2 to TRBJ2-7; the D is unclear. Germline V gene sequence: CDR1 SGHAT, CDR2 FQNNGV. The CDR3 spans 11 residues. With 11 bases removed from V and 7 bases from J, the gap between germline ends came to 15 bases. CDR3 sequence reads: CASTEVGEQYF. The CDR3 nucleotides read TGTGCCTCCACCGAAGTGGGGGAGCAGTACTTC.

The chain uses TRBV4-3 and TRBJ1-1; 7 bases are a match to TRBD1. Germline V gene lookup returns CDR1 LGHNA and CDR2 YSLEER. This CDR3 spans 17 amino acids. With V trimmed by 0 bases and J by 0 bases, 7 bases remained unmatched. The CDR3 loop reads CASSQDQGGSMNTEAFF. As DNA, the CDR3 is TGCGCCAGCAGCCAAGATCAGGGGGGTAGTATGAACACTGAAGCTTTCTTT.

The chain recombines TRBV15 with TRBJ2-1; D may be TRBD2 (6 bases). The germline CDR1 and CDR2 sequences are LNHNV and YYDKDF (reference sequence). V lost 0 bases, J lost 4 bases, and 10 bases lay in between. This CDR3 has 15 residues. CDR3 coding DNA: TGTGCCACCAGCAGAGAGGGCGGGGTATACAATGAGCAGTTCTTC. Amino acids: CATSREGGVYNEQFF.

This clone has a handful of counts. The V gene is TRBV7-9, the J gene TRBJ1-1; maybe TRBD1 (5 bases). The germline gives CDR1 SEHNR, CDR2 FQNEAQ (reference sequence). Deletions cut 1 base from V and 1 base from J, with 7 bases between. This CDR3 region has 14 residues. CDR3 loop: CASSLGQSNTEAFF. The CDR3 DNA reads as TGTGCCAGCAGCTTAGGACAGTCGAACACTGAAGCTTTCTTT.

The chain combines TRBV6-6 with TRBJ1-3; possible D gene TRBD1, 5 bases. The CDR3 sequence is 14 residues long. CDR1 and CDR2 (germline): MNHNY, SVGAGI (reference sequence). V lost 6 bases to trimming and J lost 1 base, with 10 bases between them. DNA of the CDR3: TGTGCCAGCAGGATCGGGGGGTCTGGAAACACCATATATTTT. Translating gives CASRIGGSGNTIYF.

This clone has only a few counts. The chain couples TRBV4-1 to TRBJ1-2; possibly TRBD1 for D (6 bases). Trimming pared 4 bases from V and 0 bases from J, leaving 21 bases between. The germline CDR1 and CDR2 sequences are MGHRA and YSYEKL. There are 18 residues in the CDR3. CDR3 sequence: CASSRPPSGGPTNYGYTF. CDR3 nucleotides: TGCGCCAGCAGCCGTCCCCCGAGTGGGGGGCCAACTAACTATGGCTACACCTTC.

The chain has TRBV5-4 and TRBJ2-2, with D possibly called TRBD1 or TRBD2 (6 bases each). CDR1 is SGHNT and CDR2 is YYREEE in the germline V gene (reference sequence). This CDR3 has 15 residues. Trimming cost V 3 bases and J 4 bases, with 13 bases left between them. CDR3 loop: CASSSAGHATGELFF. CDR3 coding DNA: TGTGCCAGCAGCTCGGCGGGACATGCCACCGGGGAGCTGTTTTTT.

The genes are TRBV5-1 and TRBJ1-1; 7 bases line up with TRBD1. Germline CDR1 is SGHRS and CDR2 is YFSETQ. V dropped 3 bases and J dropped 1; count of bases not matched to a gene: 3. This CDR3 contains 14 residues. CDR3 DNA sequence: TGCGCCAGCAGCTCCAGGACAGGGAACACTGAAGCTTTCTTT. The encoded protein is CASSSRTGNTEAFF.

The rearrangement uses TRBV5-4 and TRBJ2-4; D unresolved. The germline V gene encodes CDR1 SGHNT and CDR2 YYREEE (reference sequence). V dropped 0 bases and J dropped 0 bases, with 13 bases sitting between them. The CDR3 consists of 17 residues. The CDR3 spells CASSLGLADLAKNIQYF. The CDR3 nucleotides are TGTGCCAGCAGCTTGGGTCTGGCCGATCTAGCCAAAAACATTCAGTACTTC.

The chain joins TRBV5-1 to TRBJ2-7; 7 nucleotides align to TRBD1. Trimming took 5 bases from V and 1 from J; bases not matched to a gene: 9. The germline V gene encodes CDR1 SGHRS and CDR2 YFSETQ. CDR3 length: 15 residues. CDR3 DNA sequence: TGCGCCAGCAGGTTTGACAGGGCGGATTCCTACGAGCAGTACTTC. Residues: CASRFDRADSYEQYF.

The gene calls are TRBV7-3 and TRBJ2-3, with 8 bases aligning to TRBD2. After removal of 5 bases from V and 5 bases from J, the junction contained 12 bases not matched to a gene. The CDR3 is 16 residues long. Germline V gene sequence: CDR1 SGHTA, CDR2 FQGTGA. Written as DNA, the CDR3 is TGTGCCAGCAGCCCCGGGCTGCGGGGGGCCGAAGATACGCAGTATTTT. This sequence encodes CASSPGLRGAEDTQYF.

This clone was counted between two and nine times. The chain couples TRBV10-1 to TRBJ2-7; 8 bases line up with TRBD1. The ends lost 3 bases at V and 6 bases at J; junction bases unmatched: 10. Germline V gene sequence: CDR1 WNHNN, CDR2 SYGVQD (reference sequence). CDR3 length: 15 amino acids. CDR3 bases: TGCGCCAGCAGTGAAGAAGGGGACAGGAGCGCCGAGCAGTACTTC. This translates into CASSEEGDRSAEQYF.

The V call is TRBV11-3, the J call TRBJ2-7, with D tentatively TRBD2 (5 bases). This CDR3 contains 14 residues. Germline CDR1 SGHNT, CDR2 YENEEA. V lost 5 bases, J lost 3 bases, and 14 bases lay in between. The CDR3 sequence: CASSPATGSYEQYF. CDR3 nucleotide sequence: TGTGCCAGCAGCCCCGCCACGGGGAGCTACGAGCAGTACTTC.